This T cell receptor beta chain comes out of a study of response to subunit inactivated influenza vaccine. V was cut by 1 base and J by 1 base, with 7 bases left in between. Germline assignment: CDR1 DFQATT and CDR2 SNEGSKA (reference sequence). The CDR3 covers 13 residues. MiXCR, run by TCRdb on the RT-PCR reads, gives a single entry per CDR3 protein. The table includes just under 550,000 distinct CDR3 sequences, 20% to 25% detected once. On this clonotype: Its antigen is still unknown.

Study-level points and caveats: Every seasonal influenza vaccination brings in few new T cells, the authors suggested.

The same sample was also studied in work on T cells expressing NK-cell markers. That study reports: 5'RACE template switching with UMIs generated TCR beta cDNA. Also leading the CD3+CD56-NKG2C+ fraction in a handful of donors were these clonotypes. It remained uncertain whether the expanded NKG2C+ T cell clones were specific for HCMV antigens.

The sample here was CD4+ T cells sorted from PBMCs, taken less than 13 days after vaccination. The chain joins TRBV20-1 to TRBJ1-1; no definite D call. This receptor was taken from a man aged 45 to 65 who received an inactivated influenza vaccine. CDR3 protein: CSARVGTNTEAFF. CDR3 sequence (DNA): TGCAGTGCTAGAGTCGGCACGAACACTGAAGCTTTCTTT.